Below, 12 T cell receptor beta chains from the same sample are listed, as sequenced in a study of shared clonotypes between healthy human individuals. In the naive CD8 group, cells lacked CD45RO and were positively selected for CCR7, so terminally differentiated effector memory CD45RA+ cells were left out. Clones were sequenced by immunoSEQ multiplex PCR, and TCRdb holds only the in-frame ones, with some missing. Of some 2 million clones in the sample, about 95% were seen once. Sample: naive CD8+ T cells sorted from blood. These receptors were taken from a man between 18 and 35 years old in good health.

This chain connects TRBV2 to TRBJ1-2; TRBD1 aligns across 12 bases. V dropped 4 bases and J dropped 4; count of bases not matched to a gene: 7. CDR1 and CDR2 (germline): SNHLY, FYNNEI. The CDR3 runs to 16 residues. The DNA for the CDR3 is TGTGCCAGCAGTGCGGGACAGGGGGCGTTGGGCTATGGCTACACCTTC. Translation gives CASSAGQGALGYGYTF.

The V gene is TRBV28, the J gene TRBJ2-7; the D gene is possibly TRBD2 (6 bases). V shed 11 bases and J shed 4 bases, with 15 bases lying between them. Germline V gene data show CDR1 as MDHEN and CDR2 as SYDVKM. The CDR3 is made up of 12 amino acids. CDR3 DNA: TGTGCCTCCACCGGGACTCCATACGAGCAGTACTTC. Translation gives CASTGTPYEQYF.

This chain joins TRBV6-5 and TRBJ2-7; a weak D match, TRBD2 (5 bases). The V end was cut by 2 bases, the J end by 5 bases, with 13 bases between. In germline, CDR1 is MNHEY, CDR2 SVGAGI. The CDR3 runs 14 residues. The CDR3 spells CASSYREGENEQYF. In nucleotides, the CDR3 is TGTGCCAGCAGTTACAGAGAGGGTGAAAACGAGCAGTACTTC.

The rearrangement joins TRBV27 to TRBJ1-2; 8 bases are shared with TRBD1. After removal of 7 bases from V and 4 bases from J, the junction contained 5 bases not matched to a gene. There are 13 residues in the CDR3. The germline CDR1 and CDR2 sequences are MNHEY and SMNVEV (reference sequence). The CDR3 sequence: CASTGQGGYGYTF. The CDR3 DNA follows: TGTGCCAGCACAGGACAGGGAGGCTATGGCTACACCTTC.

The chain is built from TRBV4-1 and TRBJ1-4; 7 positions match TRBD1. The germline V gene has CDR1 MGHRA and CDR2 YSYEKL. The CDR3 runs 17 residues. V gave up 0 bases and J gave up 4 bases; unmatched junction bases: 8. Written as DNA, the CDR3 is TGCGCCAGCAGCCAAGATATGTGGACAGGATATAATGAAAAACTGTTTTTT. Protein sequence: CASSQDMWTGYNEKLFF.

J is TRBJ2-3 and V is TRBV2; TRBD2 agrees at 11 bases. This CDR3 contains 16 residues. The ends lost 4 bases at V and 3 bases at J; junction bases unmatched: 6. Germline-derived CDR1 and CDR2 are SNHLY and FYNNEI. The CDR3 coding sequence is TGTGCCAGCAGTGCTCCGGGACTAGCGGAAACAGATACGCAGTATTTT. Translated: CASSAPGLAETDTQYF.

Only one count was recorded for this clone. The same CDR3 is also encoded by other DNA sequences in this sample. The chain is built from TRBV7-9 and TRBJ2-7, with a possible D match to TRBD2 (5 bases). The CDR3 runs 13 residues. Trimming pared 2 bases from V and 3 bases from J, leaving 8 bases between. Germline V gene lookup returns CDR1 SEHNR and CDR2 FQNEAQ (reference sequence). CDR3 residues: CASSLLAGYEQYF. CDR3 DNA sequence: TGTGCCAGCAGCTTACTAGCCGGCTACGAGCAGTACTTC.

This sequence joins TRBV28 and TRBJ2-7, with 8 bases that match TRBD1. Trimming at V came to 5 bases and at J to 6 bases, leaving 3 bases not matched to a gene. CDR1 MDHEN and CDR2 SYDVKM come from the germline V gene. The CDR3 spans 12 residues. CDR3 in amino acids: CASSLTGVEQYF. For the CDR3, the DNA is TGTGCCAGCAGTCTGACAGGGGTCGAGCAGTACTTC.

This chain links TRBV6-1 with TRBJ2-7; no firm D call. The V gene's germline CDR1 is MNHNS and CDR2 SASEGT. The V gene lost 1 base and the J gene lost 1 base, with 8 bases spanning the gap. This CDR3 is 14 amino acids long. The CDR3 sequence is CASSEGTASYEQYF. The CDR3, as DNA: TGTGCCAGCAGTGAAGGGACGGCATCCTACGAGCAGTACTTC.

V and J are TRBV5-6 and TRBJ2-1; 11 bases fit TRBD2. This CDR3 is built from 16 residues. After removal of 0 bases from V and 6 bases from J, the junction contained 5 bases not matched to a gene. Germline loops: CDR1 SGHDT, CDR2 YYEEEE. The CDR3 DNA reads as TGTGCCAGCAGCTTGGAAGGGACTAGCGGTTTCAATGAGCAGTTCTTC. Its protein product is CASSLEGTSGFNEQFF.

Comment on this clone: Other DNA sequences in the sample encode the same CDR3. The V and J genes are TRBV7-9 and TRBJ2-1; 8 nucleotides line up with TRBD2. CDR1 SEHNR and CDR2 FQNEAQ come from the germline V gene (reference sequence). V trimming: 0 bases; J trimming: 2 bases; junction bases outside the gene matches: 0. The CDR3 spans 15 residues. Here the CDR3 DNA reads TGTGCCAGCAGCTTAGCAGCGGGGGCCTACAATGAGCAGTTCTTC. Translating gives CASSLAAGAYNEQFF.

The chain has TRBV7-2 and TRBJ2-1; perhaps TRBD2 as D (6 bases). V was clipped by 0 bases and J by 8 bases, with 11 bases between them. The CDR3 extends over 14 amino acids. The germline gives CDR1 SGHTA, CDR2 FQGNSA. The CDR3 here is CASSLAPGGDEQFF. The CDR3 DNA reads TGTGCCAGCAGCTTAGCGCCCGGGGGTGATGAGCAGTTCTTC.